The next 28 T cell receptor beta chains were all read from a single sample in a study of T cell repertoires in cytomegalovirus infection. TCRdb recomputed calls from the reads with MiXCR, one row per CDR3 protein. The repertoire consists of some 700,000 distinct CDR3 sequences, with 35% occurring once and the leading ten covering 2.5% to 3.5%. The sequenced material came from PBMCs. The source of these receptors is a human donor in good health (CMV status not recorded). Some clones in this sample may be carry-over from other donors' samples.

The V gene is TRBV27, the J gene TRBJ2-3, with TRBD2 identical over 8 bases. The CDR3 contains 18 residues. Germline V gives CDR1 MNHEY, CDR2 SMNVEV (reference sequence). With V trimmed by 7 bases and J by 2 bases, 17 bases remained unmatched. CDR3 in DNA: TGTGCCAGCACTCCCTTCACCCCTACGGGGGGGGACACAGATACGCAGTATTTT. It yields the protein CASTPFTPTGGDTDTQYF.

This clonotype was observed a handful of times. The rearrangement links TRBV7-2 to TRBJ2-7, with no clear D. Germline V gene data show CDR1 as SGHTA and CDR2 as FQGNSA. The CDR3 spans 15 residues. V lost 5 bases and J lost 0, with 14 bases in between. The CDR3 region has the DNA TGTGCCAGCAGCCCGTGGACGATGAGCTCCTACGAGCAGTACTTC. Protein product: CASSPWTMSSYEQYF.

This rearrangement joins TRBV7-9 to TRBJ2-1; TRBD2 is a possible D gene (5 bases). The CDR3 sequence is 14 residues long. Per the germline V gene, CDR1 is SEHNR and CDR2 is FQNEAQ (reference sequence). The V end lost 5 bases, the J end lost 8 bases, and 16 bases lay between the germline ends. The CDR3 coding sequence is TGTGCCAGCAGCCCCAGGCGGGCCGGCTATGAGCAGTTCTTC. Translated: CASSPRRAGYEQFF.

V usage is TRBV27 and J usage is TRBJ1-2; D not certain. The V gene's germline CDR1 is MNHEY and CDR2 SMNVEV (reference sequence). The ends were cut back, 0 bases at V and 4 bases at J, with 9 bases in the middle. This CDR3 comprises 14 residues. CDR3 residues: CASSLSNGRYGYTF. CDR3 DNA sequence: TGTGCCAGCAGTTTATCTAACGGGCGCTATGGCTACACCTTC.

There are many counts of this clonotype. J is TRBJ2-5 and V is TRBV7-9; weak D call: TRBD2 (6 bases). Germline lookup yields CDR1 SEHNR and CDR2 FQNEAQ (reference sequence). V was trimmed by 3 bases and J by 3 bases, leaving 8 bases between them. The CDR3 runs to 13 residues. DNA of the CDR3: TGTGCCAGCAGCTTTTTAGCGGAAGAGACCCAGTACTTC. This translates into CASSFLAEETQYF.

Remarks on this clonotype: Compared with germline, one end of the junction differs, possibly owing to a read error. The chain carries TRBV28 and TRBJ2-5; D is perhaps TRBD1 or TRBD2 (6 bases each). The germline V gene encodes CDR1 MDHEN and CDR2 SYDVKM. The CDR3 has 13 residues. The CDR3 coding sequence is TGTGCCAGCAGCGTGGGGGGCGTTGAGACCCAGTCCTTC. Translated: CASSVGGVETQSF.

Points on this clonotype: The junction and the germline gene differ at one end; a read error may be behind it. The rearrangement joins TRBV7-3 to TRBJ2-7; D unclear. CDR3 length: 12 residues. Germline CDR1 and CDR2: SGHTA and FQGTGA. For the CDR3, the DNA is TGTGCAAGCAGAGGCATGCTCTCCGATCAGTACTTC. Its protein is CASRGMLSDQYF.

This clonotype came up a few times. The rearrangement joins TRBV6-1 to TRBJ1-2; possibly TRBD1 for D (6 bases). The length of the CDR3 is 15 residues. In germline, CDR1 is MNHNS, CDR2 SASEGT. V shed 4 bases and J shed 2 bases, with 14 bases lying between them. The CDR3 sequence: CASSGHSTGNYGYTF. The DNA of the CDR3 is TGTGCCAGCAGTGGCCACTCTACAGGGAACTATGGCTACACCTTC.

This clonotype has a count of ten or more. The V and J genes are TRBV7-2 and TRBJ2-2; a weak D match, TRBD2 (5 bases). This CDR3 is 13 amino acids long. V was cut by 5 bases and J by 7 bases, with 11 bases left in between. Germline V gene sequence: CDR1 SGHTA, CDR2 FQGNSA. CDR3 protein: CASSNRGSGELFF. The CDR3, as DNA: TGTGCCAGCAGCAATAGAGGGAGCGGGGAGCTGTTTTTT.

Turning to this clonotype: An end of the junction differs from the germline gene, which may be a read error. The chain has TRBV7-6 and TRBJ2-7; either TRBD1 or TRBD2 may fit D (8 bases each). CDR1 and CDR2 from the germline V gene are SGHVS and FNYEAQ. The CDR3 is 17 amino acids. The DNA of the CDR3 is TGTGCCAGCAGCCCCCCGGGGGGGGACAGGTCGTCGTACGTGCAGTACTTC. It codes for CASSPPGGDRSSYVQYF.

V is TRBV5-4 and J is TRBJ1-1; a weak D match, TRBD1 (5 bases). The length of the CDR3 is 15 residues. Germline CDR1 is SGHNT and CDR2 is YYREEE (reference sequence). V lost 5 bases and J 0 bases, leaving 14 bases between the germline ends. The CDR3 DNA is TGTGCCAGCAGACCCAGACAGTCATTGAACACTGAAGCTTTCTTT. As protein: CASRPRQSLNTEAFF.

This clonotype was counted between two and nine times. V gene TRBV6-6 combines with J gene TRBJ2-7; 8 bases are shared with TRBD1. The J segment lost 5 bases and the V segment lost 5 bases, leaving 8 bases of the junction unmatched. The CDR3 consists of 14 residues. CDR1 MNHNY and CDR2 SVGAGI come from the germline V gene (reference sequence). CDR3: CASSPTDRADEQYF. For the CDR3, the DNA is TGTGCCAGCAGTCCTACGGACAGGGCCGACGAGCAGTACTTC.

V usage is TRBV28 and J usage is TRBJ1-6, with D tentatively TRBD1 (6 bases). Germline-derived CDR1 and CDR2 are MDHEN and SYDVKM. The CDR3 has 15 residues. Trimming took off 6 bases at V and 9 bases at J, with 18 bases between the two ends. CDR3 residues: CASRHPGARGSPLHF. The CDR3 bases are TGTGCCAGCAGACACCCGGGGGCGAGGGGTTCACCCCTCCACTTT.

The genes are TRBV7-9 and TRBJ2-1; 7 positions match TRBD1. V lost 6 bases, J lost 4 bases, and 9 bases stayed unmatched. This CDR3 is built from 15 residues. CDR1 SEHNR and CDR2 FQNEAQ come from the germline V gene (reference sequence). The CDR3 region is CASRYRDSAYNEQFF. For the CDR3, the DNA is TGTGCCAGCAGATACCGGGACAGTGCTTACAATGAGCAGTTCTTC.

This clonotype was recorded at least ten times. CDR3 region: CASSLMPSGANNEQFF. The CDR3 nucleotides are TGTGCCAGCAGCTTAATGCCTAGCGGGGCAAACAATGAGCAGTTCTTC. The chain uses TRBV7-3 and TRBJ2-1; 9 bases are shared with TRBD2. The germline V gene encodes CDR1 SGHTA and CDR2 FQGTGA. This CDR3 is built from 16 residues. V lost 1 base, J lost 5 bases, and 6 bases stayed unmatched.

V usage is TRBV7-9 and J usage is TRBJ2-5; no reliable D call. V lost 4 bases, J lost 6 bases, and 9 bases lay in between. This CDR3 region has 12 residues. From germline, CDR1 is SEHNR and CDR2 FQNEAQ (reference sequence). CDR3 sequence reads: CASSSLQQTQYF. The DNA of the CDR3 is TGTGCCAGCAGCTCCCTACAACAGACCCAGTACTTC.

About this clonotype: Possible read error: a much larger clone is one base away. The chain couples TRBV6-5 to TRBJ1-1, with a weak D call TRBD1 (6 bases). This CDR3 contains 14 residues. The germline CDR1 and CDR2 sequences are MNHEY and SVGAGI. This chain's CDR3 is CASTLHQRDTVAFF. The CDR3 DNA is TGTGCCAGCACCCTTCATCAGAGGGACACTGTAGCTTTCTTT.

As concerns this clonotype: A read error may explain this, as a much larger clone is one base away. V and J are TRBV7-2 and TRBJ1-2; D gene ambiguous. This CDR3 spans 15 amino acids. Germline loops: CDR1 SGHTA, CDR2 FQGNSA. Trimming removed 3 bases at V and 7 bases at J, with 18 bases between. The CDR3 here is CASSFSPSLRPGYTF. For the CDR3, the DNA is TGTGCCAGCAGCTTTTCCCCATCCCTGAGGCCTGGCTACACCTTC.

To note about this clonotype: A read error may produce the germline difference seen at one junction end. DNA for the CDR3: TGTGCCGCAGCCCCTAGCGGGCGCGCAGAGACGCATTATTTT. This encodes CAAAPSGRAETHYF. This sequence joins TRBV27 and TRBJ2-3; 8 bases map to TRBD2. The CDR3 has 14 residues. CDR1 and CDR2 from the germline V gene are MNHEY and SMNVEV (reference sequence).

This clonotype was counted only a few times. This rearrangement joins TRBV20-1 to TRBJ2-7; 12 bases are a match to TRBD2. V dropped 3 bases and J dropped 3; count of bases not matched to a gene: 3. Germline V gene data show CDR1 as DFQATT and CDR2 as SNEGSKA (reference sequence). The CDR3 sequence is 14 residues long. The CDR3 nucleotides are TGCAGTGCTAGCCTACTAGCGGGGGGCTACGAGCAGTACTTC. Translation gives CSASLLAGGYEQYF.

This sequence joins TRBV10-3 and TRBJ2-7; 13 positions match TRBD2. Germline assignment: CDR1 ENHRY and CDR2 SYGVKD. With V trimmed by 5 bases and J by 2 bases, 3 bases remained unmatched. This CDR3 contains 15 residues. The CDR3 reads CAISFGTSGTYEQYF. CDR3 nucleotide sequence: TGTGCCATCAGTTTCGGGACTAGCGGGACCTACGAGCAGTACTTC.

The chain is built from TRBV7-9 and TRBJ2-7; a weak D match, TRBD2 (6 bases). Trimming left V 5 bases short and J 12 bases short, with 17 bases between. This CDR3 comprises 12 residues. Looked up from germline, CDR1 is SEHNR and CDR2 is FQNEAQ (reference sequence). CDR3 in DNA: TGTGCCAGCAGCCCGCGCCACGGGAGCATGTACTTC. This gives the protein CASSPRHGSMYF.

The CDR3 DNA sequence: TGCGCCAGCAGCCAAGATTCTGGGCGCGAGCAGTACTTC. Translated: CASSQDSGREQYF. This sequence joins TRBV4-1 and TRBJ2-7, with unresolved D. V gave up 0 bases and J gave up 6 bases, with 9 bases separating them. The germline V gene encodes CDR1 MGHRA and CDR2 YSYEKL. The CDR3 covers 13 residues.

In DNA, the CDR3 is TGTGCCAGCAACCCGGGGATGACTAGCGGGAGGATTGGCACCGGGGAGCTGTTTTTT. Translating gives CASNPGMTSGRIGTGELFF. The genes are TRBV6-5 and TRBJ2-2, with TRBD2 identical over 13 bases. V shed 7 bases and J 4 bases; nucleotides not matched to a gene: 15. CDR1 is MNHEY, CDR2 SVGAGI, per germline. The CDR3 is 19 residues long.

This clonotype was seen many times. The chain combines TRBV28 with TRBJ2-2; 12 positions match TRBD1. V lost 1 base and J lost 4; bases outside the gene matches: 10. This CDR3 is built from 19 residues. The germline CDR1 and CDR2 sequences are MDHEN and SYDVKM. This chain's CDR3 is CASSLSGDRGLRSTGELFF. CDR3 in DNA: TGTGCCAGCAGTTTATCGGGGGACAGGGGGCTCAGGAGCACCGGGGAGCTGTTTTTT.

The rearrangement uses TRBV9 and TRBJ2-6; D is possibly TRBD2 (7 bases). The CDR3 totals 18 residues. Per germline, CDR1 SGDLS and CDR2 YYNGEE. The V end lost 2 bases, the J end lost 3 bases, and 18 bases lay between the germline ends. Here the CDR3 reads CASSVPRGGAVGANVLTF. CDR3 nucleotides: TGTGCCAGCAGCGTTCCTAGGGGGGGGGCGGTTGGGGCCAACGTCCTGACTTTC.

This clonotype has a handful of counts. The chain uses TRBV2 and TRBJ1-2; D unresolved. The CDR3 extends over 14 amino acids. The germline V gene has CDR1 SNHLY and CDR2 FYNNEI. The V end lost 5 bases, the J end lost 1 base, and 11 bases lay between the germline ends. The CDR3 nucleotides read TGTGCCAGCAGTCCCTGGGTTGATAACTATGGCTACACCTTC. Its translation is CASSPWVDNYGYTF.

Worth noting for this clonotype: A much larger clone lies one base from this, so it may be a read error. The V call is TRBV6-8, the J call TRBJ1-5, with D unresolved. The germline V gene encodes CDR1 MNHGY and CDR2 SAAAGT. This CDR3 is 15 amino acids long. Trimming removed 6 bases at V and 0 bases at J, with 12 bases between. CDR3 in amino acids: CASSPGRFSNQPQHF. The CDR3 DNA is TGTGCCAGCAGCCCCGGACGGTTTAGCAATCAGCCCCAGCATTTT.